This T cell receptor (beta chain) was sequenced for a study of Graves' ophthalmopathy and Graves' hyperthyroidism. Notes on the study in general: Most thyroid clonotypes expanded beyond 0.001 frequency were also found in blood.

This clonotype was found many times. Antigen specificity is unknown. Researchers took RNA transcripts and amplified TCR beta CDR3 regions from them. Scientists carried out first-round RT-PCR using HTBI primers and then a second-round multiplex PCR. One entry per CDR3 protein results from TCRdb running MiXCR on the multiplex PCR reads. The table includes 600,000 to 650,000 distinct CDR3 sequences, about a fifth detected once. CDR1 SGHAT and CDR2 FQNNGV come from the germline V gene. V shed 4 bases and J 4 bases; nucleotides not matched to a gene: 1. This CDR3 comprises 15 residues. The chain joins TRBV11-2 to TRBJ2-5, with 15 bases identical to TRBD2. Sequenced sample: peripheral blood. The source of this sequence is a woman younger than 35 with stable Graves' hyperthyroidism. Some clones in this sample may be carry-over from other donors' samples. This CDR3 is CASSWGLAGGETQYF. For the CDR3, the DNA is TGTGCCAGCAGCTGGGGACTAGCGGGAGGAGAGACCCAGTACTTC. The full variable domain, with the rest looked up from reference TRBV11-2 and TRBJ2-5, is EAGVAQSPRYKIIEKRQSVAFWCNPISGHATLYWYQQILGQGPKLLIQFQNNGVVDDSQLPKDRFSAERLKGVDSTLKIQPAKLEDSAVYLCASSWGLAGGETQYFGPGTRLLVL.